The source of this TCR beta chain is a study of T cell changes during pregnancy in multiple sclerosis. This table comes from immunoSEQ multiplex PCR, and its TCRdb copy is limited to in-frame clones, with some not included. The sample records about 50,000 clones, approximately 90% being singletons. Germline loops: CDR1 MDHEN, CDR2 SYDVKM. This CDR3 region has 15 residues. The V and J ends lost 1 base and 4 bases respectively, with 13 bases between them. This rearrangement joins TRBV28 to TRBJ2-5, with D possibly TRBD1 on 7 matching bases. This material consisted of CD4+ T cells from peripheral blood mononuclear cells, taken after pregnancy. The TCR was taken from a female donor with multiple sclerosis, enrolled in a pregnancy study. Written as DNA, the CDR3 is TGTGCCAGCAGTTTATCCGGAGGGGGCGGAGAGACCCAGTACTTC. As protein: CASSLSGGGGETQYF.